The 29 T cell receptor beta chains reported below all come from one sample, sequenced in a study of blood T cell repertoires in COVID-19. Generated by immunoSEQ multiplex PCR, the TCRdb table keeps only in-frame clones and is missing some. Of around 180,000 clones in the sample, 88% were seen once. Material for sequencing was peripheral blood. These receptor sequences come from a woman in her thirties with acute or convalescent COVID-19.

The V and J genes are TRBV2 and TRBJ2-5, with 10 bases fitting TRBD2. With 8 bases clipped from V and 5 bases from J, the junction kept 11 bases outside the gene matches. Germline V gives CDR1 SNHLY, CDR2 FYNNEI. The CDR3 sequence is 15 residues long. The CDR3 DNA sequence: TGTGCCAGCTCTAAGGAAAGCGGGAGGGGGGAGACCCAGTACTTC. Translating it yields CASSKESGRGETQYF.

The CDR3 bases are TGTGCCAGCAGTCGAGATAGCGGCACAGATACGCAGTATTTT. Translating it yields CASSRDSGTDTQYF. V is TRBV7-8 and J is TRBJ2-3, with TRBD2 as a possible D gene (5 bases). Trimming took off 6 bases at V and 1 base at J, with 11 bases between the two ends. CDR3 length: 14 residues. Germline lookup yields CDR1 SGHVS and CDR2 FQNEAQ.

The chain uses TRBV28 and TRBJ2-4; D remains unclear. The ends were cut back, 7 bases at V and 1 base at J, with 17 bases in the middle. The germline gives CDR1 MDHEN, CDR2 SYDVKM. There are 16 residues in the CDR3. CDR3: CASNSLDSWAKNIQYF. CDR3 bases: TGTGCCAGCAACTCTCTAGACTCCTGGGCCAAAAACATTCAGTACTTC.

The gene calls are TRBV3-1 (or the pseudogene TRBV3-2) and TRBJ1-6; the match to TRBD1 covers 7 bases. This CDR3 spans 18 amino acids. V gave up 4 bases and J gave up 4 bases; unmatched junction bases: 13. CDR1 LGHDT and CDR2 YNNKEL come from the germline V gene (reference sequence). CDR3 coding DNA: TGTGCCAGCAGCCTTCTGCCCCCAGGGGGACAGTATAATTCACCCCTCCACTTT. This sequence encodes CASSLLPPGGQYNSPLHF.

This chain uses TRBV5-8 with TRBJ2-3; the match to TRBD1 covers 7 bases. This CDR3 contains 17 residues. V gave up 4 bases and J gave up 5 bases; unmatched junction bases: 16. The germline CDR1 and CDR2 sequences are SGHTS and YDEGEE. The CDR3 protein is CASSGYRVGQGVDTQYF. CDR3 coding DNA: TGTGCCAGCAGCGGATATCGAGTTGGCCAGGGGGTAGATACGCAGTATTTT.

The chain joins TRBV28 to TRBJ1-6; D unclear. Germline V gives CDR1 MDHEN, CDR2 SYDVKM. The CDR3 has 13 amino acids. V gave up 6 bases and J gave up 9 bases, with 12 bases separating them. The CDR3 nucleotides are TGTGCCAGCAGCTACGGGTTCGTTTCACCCCTCCACTTT. This sequence encodes CASSYGFVSPLHF.

The CDR3 protein is CASVGDRGQPQHF. Written as DNA, the CDR3 is TGTGCCAGCGTTGGGGACAGAGGTCAGCCCCAGCATTTT. J is TRBJ1-5 and V is TRBV28; 7 bases align to TRBD1. Germline CDR1 is MDHEN and CDR2 is SYDVKM. The junction had 7 bases not matched to a gene; V was cut back by 8 bases and J by 6 bases. The CDR3 has 13 residues.

V gene TRBV5-1 combines with J gene TRBJ2-3; possible D gene TRBD1, 6 bases. V dropped 1 base and J dropped 4 bases, with 13 bases sitting between them. This CDR3 has 15 amino acids. The germline V gene has CDR1 SGHRS and CDR2 YFSETQ. CDR3 DNA sequence: TGCGCCAGCAGCTTGTGGGGGCTAGCCCCAGATACGCAGTATTTT. It encodes CASSLWGLAPDTQYF.

This clone showed up just a few times. V usage is TRBV11-2 and J usage is TRBJ2-7, with 7 nucleotides matching TRBD2. The germline CDR1 and CDR2 sequences are SGHAT and FQNNGV. The CDR3 runs to 12 residues. V dropped 2 bases and J dropped 5; count of bases not matched to a gene: 0. This CDR3 reads CASSLTSDEQYF. CDR3 bases: TGTGCCAGCAGCTTAACTAGCGACGAGCAGTACTTC.

This clone was picked up one time. The DNA for the CDR3 is TGTGCCAGCAGCTCTGAACCGGGGGGGGAGCTGTTTTTT. Translation gives CASSSEPGGELFF. V gene TRBV7-2 combines with J gene TRBJ2-2; D possibly corresponds to TRBD2 (5 bases). Per germline, CDR1 SGHTA and CDR2 FQGNSA. V lost 4 bases and J lost 8, with 11 bases in between. This CDR3 contains 13 residues.

V usage is TRBV5-1 and J usage is TRBJ2-1; TRBD2 agrees at 13 bases. CDR1 is SGHRS, CDR2 YFSETQ, per germline. The length of the CDR3 is 15 residues. V trimming: 4 bases; J trimming: 5 bases; junction bases outside the gene matches: 3. The CDR3 bases are TGCGCCAGCAGCCTCGGGACTAGCGGGAACAATGAGCAGTTCTTC. This translates into CASSLGTSGNNEQFF.

The gene calls are TRBV30 and TRBJ1-5; 7 bases are shared with TRBD1. The V gene end was trimmed by 0 bases and the J gene end by 4 bases; junction bases not matched to a gene: 3. The CDR3 spans 14 residues. Germline values: CDR1 GTSNPN, CDR2 SVGIG (reference sequence). The CDR3 sequence: CAWSVRDRNQPQHF. CDR3 in DNA: TGTGCCTGGAGTGTACGGGACAGAAATCAGCCCCAGCATTTT.

This clone was detected only once. The chain employs TRBV2 and TRBJ2-7, with a possible D match to TRBD2 (5 bases). The V end was cut by 4 bases, the J end by 0 bases, with 10 bases between. The CDR3 spans 14 residues. Germline values: CDR1 SNHLY, CDR2 FYNNEI. The CDR3 region has the DNA TGTGCCAGCAGTGCCAGCGGCTACTCCTACGAGCAGTACTTC. Encoded protein: CASSASGYSYEQYF.

V usage is TRBV4-2 and J usage is TRBJ1-1; D is undetermined. Germline-derived CDR1 and CDR2 are LGHNA and YNFKEQ. The CDR3 totals 15 residues. Trimming pared 0 bases from V and 11 bases from J, leaving 19 bases between. This chain's CDR3 is CASSQDLPGPGGAFF. Written as DNA, the CDR3 is TGTGCCAGCAGCCAAGATCTCCCCGGGCCCGGCGGGGCTTTCTTT.

This clone was seen just once. The CDR3 spells CAWLGATEAFF. Written as DNA, the CDR3 is TGTGCCTGGTTGGGGGCTACTGAAGCTTTCTTT. The rearrangement uses TRBV30 and TRBJ1-1; D perhaps matches TRBD1 (6 bases). From germline, CDR1 is GTSNPN and CDR2 SVGIG (reference sequence). The V end lost 5 bases, the J end lost 5 bases, and 9 bases lay between the germline ends. The CDR3 consists of 11 residues.

The CDR3 is CASSLREVPNYEQYF. The CDR3 DNA follows: TGTGCCAGCAGCTTACGGGAGGTGCCTAACTACGAGCAGTACTTC. This chain uses TRBV11-2 with TRBJ2-7, with 7 positions matching TRBD2. The CDR3 length is 15 residues. Germline-derived CDR1 and CDR2 are SGHAT and FQNNGV. J was trimmed by 3 bases and V by 2 bases; bases with no gene match: 7.

The chain combines TRBV2 with TRBJ2-1; 11 positions agree with TRBD2. The CDR3 has 13 amino acids. J was trimmed by 13 bases and V by 7 bases; bases with no gene match: 9. In germline, CDR1 is SNHLY, CDR2 FYNNEI. The chain's CDR3 is CASKVTSGRAQFF. As DNA, the CDR3 is TGTGCCAGCAAGGTAACTAGCGGGAGAGCTCAGTTCTTC.

The J gene is TRBJ1-3, the V gene TRBV6-5, with D perhaps TRBD1 (6 bases). Germline lookup yields CDR1 MNHEY and CDR2 SVGAGI. Trimming pared 0 bases from V and 7 bases from J, leaving 13 bases between. CDR3 size: 15 residues. DNA of the CDR3: TGTGCCAGCAGTTACTCGGGGGGGCAAGGGAACACCATATATTTT. Translated: CASSYSGGQGNTIYF.

This sequence joins TRBV29-1 and TRBJ1-5, with D tentatively TRBD1 (5 bases). There are 13 residues in the CDR3. V lost 2 bases and J lost 5, with 10 bases in between. CDR1 and CDR2 from the germline V gene are SQVTM and ANQGSEA. The CDR3 DNA sequence: TGCAGCGTTGAAATCCAAGGGGATCAGCCCCAGCATTTT. Translated: CSVEIQGDQPQHF.

The CDR3 DNA reads TGTGCCAGCAGCTCGGAGGGATACTACGAGCAGTACTTC. Amino acid sequence: CASSSEGYYEQYF. The V gene is TRBV7-6, the J gene TRBJ2-7; D possibly corresponds to TRBD2 (6 bases). With 4 bases removed from V and 3 bases from J, the gap between germline ends came to 10 bases. The CDR3 covers 13 residues. Germline-derived CDR1 and CDR2 are SGHVS and FNYEAQ.

This chain uses TRBV14 with TRBJ1-1, with 7 nucleotides matching TRBD1. V was pared by 3 bases and J by 12 bases, with 7 bases of the junction left unmatched. CDR3 length equals 12 residues. CDR1 SGHDN and CDR2 FVKESK come from the germline V gene. The CDR3: CASSHSTGLPFF. As DNA, the CDR3 is TGTGCCAGCAGCCATTCGACAGGGTTACCTTTCTTT.

This clone was detected only a few times. The genes are TRBV4-2 and TRBJ1-6; the match to TRBD1 covers 9 bases. In germline, CDR1 is LGHNA, CDR2 YNFKEQ. Germline trimming cut 0 bases from V and 7 bases from J; bases unmatched to any gene: 4. The CDR3 runs to 16 residues. The DNA of the CDR3 is TGTGCCAGCAGCCAAGAGTTCGGACAGGGGAATTCACCCCTCCACTTT. It translates to CASSQEFGQGNSPLHF.

The CDR3 DNA reads TGTGCCAGCAGTGAAGCTGCGGGTTTGAACACCATATATTTT. Translated, it gives CASSEAAGLNTIYF. The chain links TRBV2 to TRBJ1-3, with D uncertain. The CDR3 sequence is 14 residues long. Trimming left V 0 bases short and J 7 bases short, with 10 bases between. CDR1 SNHLY and CDR2 FYNNEI come from the germline V gene.

The V gene is TRBV20-1, the J gene TRBJ2-1, with 9 bases fitting TRBD2. CDR3 size: 15 residues. Germline V gene sequence: CDR1 DFQATT, CDR2 SNEGSKA (reference sequence). After removal of 3 bases from V and 4 bases from J, the junction contained 7 bases not matched to a gene. CDR3 sequence (DNA): TGCAGTGCTAGTGGCGGGAGGGCCAGGTACAATGAGCAGTTCTTC. Translation: CSASGGRARYNEQFF.

This clone was seen just once. The chain uses TRBV30 and TRBJ2-7; TRBD1 is a possible D gene (6 bases). The CDR3 is 12 amino acids. Germline loops: CDR1 GTSNPN, CDR2 SVGIG (reference sequence). The germline V and J ends were trimmed by 2 bases and 6 bases, with 11 bases remaining between them. The CDR3 reads CAWSLVGGEQYF. Written as DNA, the CDR3 is TGTGCCTGGAGTCTAGTAGGGGGCGAGCAGTACTTC.

The chain employs TRBV9 and TRBJ1-6; tentatively, D is TRBD1 (5 bases). Trimming cost V 0 bases and J 0 bases, with 10 bases left between them. In germline, CDR1 is SGDLS, CDR2 YYNGEE. The CDR3 consists of 17 residues. For the CDR3, the DNA is TGTGCCAGCAGCGTAGGACAGCTCAGCTCCTATAATTCACCCCTCCACTTT. It specifies CASSVGQLSSYNSPLHF.

This clone was picked up one time. This rearrangement joins TRBV5-4 to TRBJ2-1; no clear D gene. Trimming stripped 0 bases from V and 2 bases from J, with 9 bases between. Germline assignment: CDR1 SGHNT and CDR2 YYREEE (reference sequence). The CDR3 extends over 15 amino acids. CDR3 nucleotides: TGTGCCAGCAGCTTGGCGAGTCGCCCCTACAATGAGCAGTTCTTC. It codes for CASSLASRPYNEQFF. Drawing the rest from reference TRBV5-4 and TRBJ2-1, the complete variable domain is ETGVTQSPTHLIKTRGQQVTLRCSSQSGHNTVSWYQQALGQGPQFIFQYYREEENGRGNFPPRFSGLQFPNYSSELNVNALELDDSALYLCASSLASRPYNEQFFGPGTRLTVL.

The chain joins TRBV28 to TRBJ2-7, with D possibly matching TRBD2 (6 bases). The ends were cut back, 5 bases at V and 3 bases at J, with 14 bases in the middle. The CDR3 has 14 amino acids. The V gene's germline CDR1 is MDHEN and CDR2 SYDVKM. The CDR3 sequence: CASSLPRERYEQYF. The CDR3 nucleotides are TGTGCCAGCAGTCTCCCCCGGGAGCGCTACGAGCAGTACTTC.

The rearrangement links TRBV19 to TRBJ2-2, with D tentatively TRBD2 (6 bases). The CDR3 runs 15 residues. V was trimmed by 7 bases and J by 6 bases, leaving 18 bases between them. CDR1 and CDR2 (germline): LNHDA, SQIVND (reference sequence). This chain's CDR3 is CASKFRWRASGELFF. CDR3 bases: TGTGCCAGTAAATTTCGTTGGAGGGCCTCCGGGGAGCTGTTTTTT. Complete variable domain (other parts from reference TRBV19 and TRBJ2-2): DGGITQSPKYLFRKEGQNVTLSCEQNLNHDAMYWYRQDPGQGLRLIYYSQIVNDFQKGDIAEGYSVSREKKESFPLTVTSAQKNPTAFYLCASKFRWRASGELFFGEGSRLTVL.